The rows below give T cell receptor beta chains drawn from one sample of a study of neurological immune-mediated disorders. TCRdb fed the 5' RACE reads into MiXCR, producing one record per CDR3 protein. The sample has 55,000 to 70,000 distinct CDR3 sequences; 3.2% are singletons. Sequences were obtained from PBMCs. Every receptor here comes from a woman in her fifties or sixties with multiple sclerosis. Both conserved end residues are part of each CDR3. A D gene is named only where the DNA matches it firmly. Clone size is given for some rows only: seen once, a few or many times, or a class if the clone is expanded.

V gene	clone size	J gene	D gene	CDR3 DNA	CDR3 protein
TRBV3-1	many	TRBJ2-2	-	TGTGCCAGCAGCCAGGATCCCCGGGAGCTGTTTTTT	CASSQDPRELFF
TRBV9	many	TRBJ1-6	-	TGTGCCAGCAGCGTAGGACGCTCCTATAATTCACCCCTCCACTTT	CASSVGRSYNSPLHF
TRBV20-1	many	TRBJ2-1	TRBD2	TGCAGTGCTAGAGTAACTAGCGGGGAGCTTTACAATGAGCAGTTCTTC	CSARVTSGELYNEQFF
TRBV20-1	few	TRBJ1-1	-	TGCAGTCCCCGGGACGGCATGAACACTGAAGCTTTCTTT	CSPRDGMNTEAFF
TRBV7-6	many	TRBJ2-3	-	TGTGCCAGCAGCTTAGTCAGGAGCACAGATACGCAGTATTTT	CASSLVRSTDTQYF
TRBV28	many	TRBJ1-1	-	TGTGCCAGCAGTTTAACGGTAGAAGCTTTCTTT	CASSLTVEAFF
TRBV28	many	TRBJ1-2	-	TGTGCCAGCAGTTTATGGGGCGCTGGCTACACCTTC	CASSLWGAGYTF
TRBV7-9	many	TRBJ2-1	-	TGTGCCAGCAGCTTAGGGTCCAGGGCTAATGAGCAGTTCTTC	CASSLGSRANEQFF
TRBV28	many	TRBJ2-2	-	TGTGCCAGCAGTTTCGGCTCCGGGGAGCTGTTTTTT	CASSFGSGELFF
TRBV29-1	many	TRBJ2-2	-	TGCAGCGCCAGGATTTCTTTCGGGGACACCGGGGAGCTGTTTTTT	CSARISFGDTGELFF
TRBV3-1	many	TRBJ2-5	-	TGTGCCAGCAGCCCTGAATTGCTAAAAGAGACCCAGTACTTC	CASSPELLKETQYF
TRBV7-9	many	TRBJ1-4	TRBD1	TGTGCCAGCAGCTTGGGACAGGGGGCGACTGAAAAACTGTTTTTT	CASSLGQGATEKLFF
TRBV7-2	many	TRBJ2-3	TRBD1	TGTGCCAGCAGCCCCCGGACAGGGGGCCGCACAGATACGCAGTATTTT	CASSPRTGGRTDTQYF
TRBV5-1	many	TRBJ2-7	-	TGCGCCAGCAGCCCAGTCCCGGGCGAGCAGTACTTC	CASSPVPGEQYF
TRBV10-2	many	TRBJ2-5	-	TGCGCCAGCAGTGAATTCAGCCCCGAGACCCAGTACTTC	CASSEFSPETQYF
TRBV6-1	many	TRBJ1-6	-	TGTGCCAGCAGTGAAGCTGGTAGATCACCCCTCCACTTT	CASSEAGRSPLHF
TRBV29-1	many	TRBJ2-2	-	TGCAGCGTGCCAGACAGGACGAACACCGGGGAGCTGTTTTTT	CSVPDRTNTGELFF
TRBV20-1	many	TRBJ2-4	TRBD2	TGCAGTGCTAGACCGGGACTAGCGGGAGGGAATGTGAGGGAAAACATTCAGTACTTC	CSARPGLAGGNVRENIQYF
TRBV4-3	many	TRBJ2-4	-	TGCGCCAGCAGCCAAAATTTAGGACGGGACATTCAGTACTTC	CASSQNLGRDIQYF
TRBV20-1	many	TRBJ1-2	TRBD1	TGCAGTGCTAGCGGGACAGGGTTTGGCTACACCTTC	CSASGTGFGYTF
TRBV3-1	many	TRBJ1-1	-	TGTGCCAGCAGCCAAGAGGGAGAGAACACTGAAGCTTTCTTT	CASSQEGENTEAFF
TRBV29-1	many	TRBJ2-2	TRBD2	TGCAGCGTTCTAAATTCCGGGACTAGCGGGAGAGTCGGGGAGCTGTTTTTT	CSVLNSGTSGRVGELFF
TRBV10-3	many	TRBJ1-5	-	TGTGCCACAGAAACAGGGTTGGGTCAGCCCCAGCATTTT	CATETGLGQPQHF
TRBV10-3	many	TRBJ2-3	TRBD1	TGTGCCATCAGTGAGATGACAGGGGATACGCAGTATTTT	CAISEMTGDTQYF
TRBV4-3	-	TRBJ2-7	-	TGCGCCAGCAGCCAAGGTCGGGGAGGATCCGGCGAGCAGTACTTC	CASSQGRGGSGEQYF